Reported below is one T cell receptor beta chain. It has no known antigen specificity. No much larger clonotype is one base removed from it; base qualities were not supplied. This sample was taken from a study of T-cell memory formation after mild COVID-19 (dated by TCRdb to about 2021). Study-wide context: TCR sequence clusters from the two donors were largely donor specific. Longitudinal TCRalpha and TCRbeta repertoire sequencing tracked T-cell clones expanding and contracting after mild COVID-19 in two donors. The cohort comprised two young, previously healthy adult volunteers, one female and one male.

Broader findings and caveats from the paper: From day 15 to 85, contracting clones showed balanced CD4/CD8 phenotypes, whereas a second wave of clones that expanded from day 15 to 37 leaned towards CD4+. Only a couple of mild cases were covered by the study, and larger cohorts that include severe cases with pre-infection samples were considered necessary. Contracting CD4+ clones turned up mainly in the CM and EM memory subsets, whereas EMRA was where CD8+ clones were enriched. SARS-CoV-2 specificity was not confirmed for the second-wave clones peaking on day 37. Some responding clones were detected in pre-infection memory, which suggested that pre-existing cross-reactive memory T cells had joined the SARS-CoV-2 response.

In the germline V gene (reference sequence), CDR1 corresponds to MNHEY and CDR2 to SMNVEV. V is cut by 6 bases and J by 2 bases, and the space between the germline ends is 19 bases. Counted from cysteine to phenylalanine, this CDR3 has 17 amino acids. The read is trimmed to its CDR3 DNA, 51 bases read in frame from base 1. PBMCs were isolated by Ficoll-Paque density gradient centrifugation. Sequencing instrument: Illumina NovaSeq 6000. cDNA libraries for TCRalpha and TCRbeta were prepared by 5'RACE using constant-segment primers, with sample barcodes and unique molecular identifiers added. Trizol reagent was used to extract RNA from every sample. Libraries were amplified in two PCR steps, with a second sample barcode and Illumina TruSeq adapters added in the second step. The libraries were sequenced on an Illumina NovaSeq using 2 x 150 bp paired-end reads. As for how the authors treated the data: The reads were demultiplexed and collapsed into UMI-guided consensus sequences using migec v1.2.7. Using mixcr v2.1.11, UMI consensuses were aligned to TRA and TRB V and J templates and then assembled into clonotypes. A clonotype was counted as expanded or contracted only if both edgeR and NoisET called the change significant, with noise models trained on biological replicates. edgeR calls used a false discovery rate-adjusted p below 0.01 and a log2 fold-change threshold of 1. PCA with hierarchical clustering of max-normalized trajectories of the 1000 most abundant clonotypes was used as exploratory dynamics analysis. The CD4 or CD8 phenotype of responding clones was assigned using the separately sequenced CD4+ and CD8+ repertoires. TCRdb took the public reads, trimmed them with fastp at Q25, ran MiXCR for clone calling and kept in-frame beta chains. Rows merge per CDR3 protein into single entries with the most common DNA and genes. V and J calls and clone size were set by TCRdb, not the authors. The sample table shows around 130,000 distinct CDR3 sequences, and 14% to 15% are seen once. The top ten clonotypes cover under 30% of the sample.

The sample was PBMCs or a T cell subset sorted from them (not recorded which). The sequence was collected from an adult woman who had mild COVID-19 (a few samples of this study predate the infection). The sample titles of this study are shuffled in the database, so cell type and time point are left out; the donor was told from shared clones. The rearrangement combines TRBV27 with TRBJ2-2, and possibly TRBD2, on 5 matching bases. For the CDR3, the sequence is CASSFTGGSINTGELFF. At the DNA level, the sequence is TGTGCCAGCAGCTTTACTGGTGGGAGCATAAACACCGGGGAGCTGTTTTTT.